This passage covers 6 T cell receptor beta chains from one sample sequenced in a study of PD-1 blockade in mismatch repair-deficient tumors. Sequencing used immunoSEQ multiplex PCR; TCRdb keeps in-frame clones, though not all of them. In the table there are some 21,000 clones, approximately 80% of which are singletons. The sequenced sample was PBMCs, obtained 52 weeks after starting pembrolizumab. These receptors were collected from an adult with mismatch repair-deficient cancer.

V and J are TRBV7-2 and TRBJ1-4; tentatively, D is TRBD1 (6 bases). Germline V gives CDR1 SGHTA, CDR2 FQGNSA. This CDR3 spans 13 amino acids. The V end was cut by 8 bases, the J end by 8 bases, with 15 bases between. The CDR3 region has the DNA TGTGCCAGCTCCCGTACGGGGGGCGAAAAACTGTTTTTT. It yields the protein CASSRTGGEKLFF.

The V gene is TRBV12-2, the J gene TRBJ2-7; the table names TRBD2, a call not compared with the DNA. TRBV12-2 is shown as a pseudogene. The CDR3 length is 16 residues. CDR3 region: CASRLGASGSSYEQYF. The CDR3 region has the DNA TGTGCAAGTCGCTTAGGAGCTAGCGGGAGCTCCTACGAGCAGTACTTC.

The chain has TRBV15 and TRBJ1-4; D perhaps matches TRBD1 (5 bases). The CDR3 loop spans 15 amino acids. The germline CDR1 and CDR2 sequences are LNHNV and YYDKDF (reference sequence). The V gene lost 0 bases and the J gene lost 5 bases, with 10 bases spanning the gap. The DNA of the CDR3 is TGTGCCACCAGCAGAGATTTGGGGGGGAATGAAAAACTGTTTTTT. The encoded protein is CATSRDLGGNEKLFF.

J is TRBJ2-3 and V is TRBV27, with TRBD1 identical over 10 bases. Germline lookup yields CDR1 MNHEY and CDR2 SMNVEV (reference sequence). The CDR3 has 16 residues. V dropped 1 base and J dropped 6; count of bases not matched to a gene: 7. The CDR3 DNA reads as TGTGCCAGCAGTTTATATGGACAGGGGGTTCCGGATACGCAGTATTTT. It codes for CASSLYGQGVPDTQYF.

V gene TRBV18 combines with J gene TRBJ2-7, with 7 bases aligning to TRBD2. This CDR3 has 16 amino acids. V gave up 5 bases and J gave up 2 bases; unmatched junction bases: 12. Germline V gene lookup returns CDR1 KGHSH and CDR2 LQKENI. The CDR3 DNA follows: TGTGCCAGCTCAATCGGCGCGGGAGAATTAACCTACGAGCAGTACTTC. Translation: CASSIGAGELTYEQYF. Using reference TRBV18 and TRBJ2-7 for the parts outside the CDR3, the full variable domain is NAGVMQNPRHLVRRRGQEARLRCSPMKGHSHVYWYRQLPEEGLKFMVYLQKENIIDESGMPKERFSAEFPKEGPSILRIQQVVRGDSAAYFCASSIGAGELTYEQYFGPGTRLTVT.

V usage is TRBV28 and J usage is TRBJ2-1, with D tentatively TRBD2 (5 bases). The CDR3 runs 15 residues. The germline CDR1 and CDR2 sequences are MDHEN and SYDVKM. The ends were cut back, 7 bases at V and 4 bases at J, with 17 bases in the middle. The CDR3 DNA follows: TGTGCCAGCACCCGTCGCGGGCATTCATACAATGAGCAGTTCTTC. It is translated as CASTRRGHSYNEQFF.